The 32 T cell receptor beta chains in this list originate from one sample, sequenced in a study of cytomegalovirus exposure and HLA in healthy donors. Amplification used 60 Vbeta primers and 13 Jbeta primers. TCRdb keeps only in-frame clones here, not all; method: immunoSEQ multiplex PCR. The sample shows about 60,000 clones, 75% to 85% of them seen only once. What was sequenced was PBMCs. The receptors stem from a male donor in good health and CMV-seronegative.

This clone was recorded only once. CDR3 DNA: TGCACCAGCAGCCAAGGCCCAACTAGCGGGGGTCCCAGGAACGAGCAGTACTTC. Translating gives CTSSQGPTSGGPRNEQYF. The chain is built from TRBV1 and TRBJ2-7; the table's D call, TRBD2, was not checked against the DNA. TRBV1 represents a pseudogene. This CDR3 has 18 amino acids.

The J gene is TRBJ2-1, the V gene TRBV6-5, with TRBD1 matching 7 bases. The CDR3 is 15 residues long. The V and J ends lost 2 bases and 8 bases, in that order; junction bases with no gene match: 9. Germline values: CDR1 MNHEY, CDR2 SVGAGI. The CDR3 reads CASSYGRTGADEQFF. CDR3 coding DNA: TGTGCCAGCAGTTACGGTCGTACAGGGGCGGATGAGCAGTTCTTC.

The chain carries TRBV5-4 and TRBJ2-3; TRBD2 matches 13 bases. The CDR3 extends over 16 amino acids. After removal of 3 bases from V and 1 base from J, the junction contained 2 bases not matched to a gene. CDR1 is SGHNT and CDR2 is YYREEE in the germline V gene (reference sequence). The CDR3 protein is CASSSGLAGGTDTQYF. The DNA of the CDR3 is TGTGCCAGCAGCTCAGGACTAGCGGGGGGCACAGATACGCAGTATTTT.

DNA of the CDR3: TGTGCCAGCAGCGGGGAGCTCGAGGGCACTGAAGCTTTCTTT. It translates to CASSGELEGTEAFF. This chain links TRBV9 with TRBJ1-1; unclear D gene. The CDR3 is 14 amino acids. Trimming left V 3 bases short and J 4 bases short, with 13 bases between. Germline loops: CDR1 SGDLS, CDR2 YYNGEE. Looking up the rest from reference TRBV9 and TRBJ1-1 gives the full variable domain: DSGVTQTPKHLITATGQRVTLRCSPRSGDLSVYWYQQSLDQGLQFLIQYYNGEERAKGNILERFSAQQFPDLHSELNLSSLELGDSALYFCASSGELEGTEAFFGQGTRLTVV.

The V call is TRBV7-6, the J call TRBJ2-2; TRBD1 might be the D (6 bases). V gave up 1 base and J gave up 2 bases, with 11 bases separating them. The germline V gene has CDR1 SGHVS and CDR2 FNYEAQ. CDR3 length: 16 residues. CDR3 nucleotide sequence: TGTGCCAGCAGCTTAGTCGGGACAAGTAACACCGGGGAGCTGTTTTTT. This sequence encodes CASSLVGTSNTGELFF. Drawing the rest from reference TRBV7-6 and TRBJ2-2, the complete variable domain is GAGVSQSPRYKVTKRGQDVALRCDPISGHVSLYWYRQALGQGPEFLTYFNYEAQQDKSGLPNDRFSAERPEGSISTLTIQRTEQRDSAMYRCASSLVGTSNTGELFFGEGSRLTVL.

CDR3 nucleotides: TGTGCCAGTAGTAGGGACAGGGCGTATGAGCAGTTCTTC. It specifies CASSRDRAYEQFF. This chain links TRBV19 with TRBJ2-1; 9 bases map to TRBD1. The CDR3 has 13 amino acids. CDR1 is LNHDA, CDR2 SQIVND, per germline (reference sequence). V trimming: 4 bases; J trimming: 8 bases; junction bases outside the gene matches: 3.

The V gene is TRBV19, the J gene TRBJ1-2; no definite D call. V was pared by 7 bases and J by 2 bases, with 8 bases between. The germline gives CDR1 LNHDA, CDR2 SQIVND (reference sequence). CDR3 length equals 12 residues. This CDR3 reads CASNLQNYGYTF. CDR3 DNA: TGTGCCAGTAATCTACAGAACTATGGCTACACCTTC.

The J gene is TRBJ1-4, the V gene TRBV6-1; 8 nucleotides align to TRBD1. Germline V CDR1 and CDR2: MNHNS, SASEGT. The V gene end was trimmed by 6 bases and the J gene end by 8 bases; junction bases not matched to a gene: 8. CDR3 length: 14 residues. DNA for the CDR3: TGTGCCAGCAGGGGGGACAGGTATTGGGAAAAACTGTTTTTT. This gives the protein CASRGDRYWEKLFF.

The chain carries TRBV2 and TRBJ2-3; tentative D call: TRBD2 (5 bases). The CDR3 length is 14 residues. Per germline, CDR1 SNHLY and CDR2 FYNNEI. Trimming took off 8 bases at V and 6 bases at J, with 18 bases between the two ends. Here the CDR3 DNA reads TGTGCCAGCGGAAGGGAGAATCCTATCGATACGCAGTATTTT. Translated: CASGRENPIDTQYF.

V gene TRBV4-1 combines with J gene TRBJ2-7, with TRBD1 matching 11 bases. The CDR3 has 16 amino acids. J was trimmed by 1 base and V by 4 bases; bases with no gene match: 6. Germline loops: CDR1 MGHRA, CDR2 YSYEKL. Written as DNA, the CDR3 is TGCGCCAGCAGCCCAGGACAGGGGGCGAAGTCCTACGAGCAGTACTTC. It yields the protein CASSPGQGAKSYEQYF.

The chain has TRBV7-9 and TRBJ2-7, with TRBD1 as a possible D gene (6 bases). This CDR3 is built from 12 residues. Trimming shortened V by 3 bases and J by 4 bases, and 7 bases separated the two germline ends. CDR1 is SEHNR and CDR2 is FQNEAQ in the germline V gene (reference sequence). The CDR3 region has the DNA TGTGCCAGCAGCTTGCAGGGGTACGAGCAGTACTTC. Protein product: CASSLQGYEQYF.

The chain carries TRBV4-3 and TRBJ1-3; possibly TRBD1 for D (5 bases). CDR1 is LGHNA and CDR2 is YSLEER in the germline V gene. The CDR3 is 15 residues long. Trimming took off 0 bases at V and 1 base at J, with 7 bases between the two ends. CDR3 coding DNA: TGCGCCAGCAGCCAAGATTCAGGGTCTGGAAACACCATATATTTT. As protein: CASSQDSGSGNTIYF.

V is TRBV19 and J is TRBJ1-1; no clear D gene. Germline V gives CDR1 LNHDA, CDR2 SQIVND (reference sequence). Trimming removed 2 bases from V and 4 bases from J, with 5 bases in between. The CDR3 runs 12 residues. CDR3 loop: CASSIPGTEAFF. As DNA, the CDR3 is TGTGCCAGTAGTATACCGGGCACTGAAGCTTTCTTT.

On this clone: One junction end disagrees with the germline gene, perhaps due to a read error. This chain joins TRBV30 and TRBJ1-3; TRBD1 matches at 8 bases. The V gene's germline CDR1 is GTSNPN and CDR2 SVGIG (reference sequence). The CDR3 sequence is 12 residues long. CDR3 sequence: CAWASTGEGGVF. The DNA of the CDR3 is TGTGCCTGGGCGTCGACAGGGGAAGGGGGGGTTTTT.

This clone was seen once. The V and J genes are TRBV7-8 and TRBJ1-5; D ambiguous. This CDR3 has 13 residues. The ends were cut back, 3 bases at V and 5 bases at J, with 8 bases in the middle. Germline CDR1 is SGHVS and CDR2 is FQNEAQ. This CDR3 is CASSFLIYQPQHF. CDR3 nucleotides: TGTGCCAGCAGCTTCCTAATTTATCAGCCCCAGCATTTT.

The CDR3 protein is CASSYRQGAPETQYF. DNA for the CDR3: TGTGCCAGCAGTTACCGACAGGGGGCGCCGGAGACCCAGTACTTC. The chain has TRBV6-5 and TRBJ2-5; 10 bases fit TRBD1. The CDR3 is made up of 15 amino acids. The trim removed 2 bases at V and 5 bases at J, leaving 5 bases unmatched. CDR1 and CDR2 from the germline V gene are MNHEY and SVGAGI.

The J gene is TRBJ2-2, the V gene TRBV12-5, with TRBD1 matching over 9 bases. Germline V gene sequence: CDR1 LGHNT, CDR2 FRNRAP. The CDR3 consists of 15 residues. J was trimmed by 3 bases and V by 1 base; bases with no gene match: 0. CDR3 in amino acids: CASGLGQGDTGELFF. CDR3 nucleotide sequence: TGTGCTAGTGGTTTGGGACAGGGGGACACCGGGGAGCTGTTTTTT.

This chain connects TRBV5-4 to TRBJ2-7; 13 bases match TRBD2. CDR1 and CDR2 from the germline V gene are SGHNT and YYREEE (reference sequence). The trim removed 0 bases at V and 1 base at J, leaving 7 bases unmatched. CDR3 length: 18 residues. CDR3 loop: CASSLATSGGARSYEQYF. The DNA for the CDR3 is TGTGCCAGCAGCTTGGCAACTAGCGGGGGGGCTAGGTCCTACGAGCAGTACTTC.

The genes are TRBV7-8 and TRBJ2-1; 7 positions match TRBD1. The V gene's germline CDR1 is SGHVS and CDR2 FQNEAQ. This CDR3 spans 15 amino acids. V lost 3 bases to trimming and J lost 4 bases; unmatched junction nucleotides: 6. The CDR3 reads CASSFRDSRYNEQFF. DNA for the CDR3: TGTGCCAGCAGCTTCCGGGACAGCAGATACAATGAGCAGTTCTTC.

This chain joins TRBV6-5 and TRBJ1-2; 7 bases are shared with TRBD1. V lost 6 bases, J lost 4 bases, and 8 bases stayed unmatched. CDR3 length equals 14 residues. Germline CDR1 reads MNHEY; CDR2 reads SVGAGI. The CDR3 DNA is TGTGCCAGCAGAGGGGACAGCTCTCCCTATGGCTACACCTTC. As protein: CASRGDSSPYGYTF.

The chain joins TRBV13 to TRBJ2-1, with 8 nucleotides matching TRBD2. CDR1 PRHDT and CDR2 FYEKMQ come from the germline V gene (reference sequence). The CDR3 has 17 residues. The J segment lost 9 bases and the V segment lost 0 bases, leaving 13 bases of the junction unmatched. The CDR3 nucleotides are TGTGCCAGCAGCTTAGGGGGCCCTTCCCAGACTAGCGTTGAGCAGTTCTTC. Residues: CASSLGGPSQTSVEQFF.

This sequence joins TRBV5-1 and TRBJ2-2; D might be TRBD1 (5 bases). The germline CDR1 and CDR2 sequences are SGHRS and YFSETQ. The CDR3 runs 15 residues. Trimming shortened V by 0 bases and J by 1 base, and 7 bases separated the two germline ends. This chain's CDR3 is CASSLATGNTGELFF. The DNA of the CDR3 is TGCGCCAGCAGCTTGGCTACAGGGAACACCGGGGAGCTGTTTTTT.

The CDR3 coding sequence is TGTGCCAGCAGCCCAGGGGTTGCTGAAGCTTTCTTT. It codes for CASSPGVAEAFF. The chain couples TRBV9 to TRBJ1-1; weak D call: TRBD1 (6 bases). The CDR3 is 12 residues long. In germline, CDR1 is SGDLS, CDR2 YYNGEE. V was trimmed by 4 bases and J by 6 bases, leaving 10 bases between them.

The CDR3 region is CASGGDSGQPQHF. DNA for the CDR3: TGTGCTAGTGGGGGGGACAGCGGGCAGCCCCAGCATTTT. The gene calls are TRBV12-5 and TRBJ1-5, with TRBD1 identical over 7 bases. Germline loops: CDR1 LGHNT, CDR2 FRNRAP. Losses at the gene ends were 6 bases for V and 7 bases for J; bases not matched to a gene: 6. CDR3 length: 13 amino acids.

The genes are TRBV11-3 and TRBJ1-2; 7 nucleotides agree with TRBD1. Trimming took 1 base from V and 0 from J; bases not matched to a gene: 17. The CDR3 extends over 20 amino acids. The germline V gene has CDR1 SGHNT and CDR2 YENEEA. CDR3 sequence: CASSLARDSSSATANYGYTF. The CDR3 DNA reads TGTGCCAGCAGCTTAGCTCGGGACAGTTCATCAGCTACAGCTAACTATGGCTACACCTTC.

The chain is built from TRBV9 and TRBJ2-3; 15 bases agree with TRBD2. V gave up 3 bases and J gave up 2 bases; unmatched junction bases: 13. Germline loops: CDR1 SGDLS, CDR2 YYNGEE. The CDR3 sequence is 20 residues long. The CDR3 loop is CASSAYGLAGGESLTDTQYF. In nucleotides, the CDR3 is TGTGCCAGCAGCGCCTATGGACTAGCGGGGGGGGAGAGTCTCACAGATACGCAGTATTTT.

Worth noting for this clone: In the same sample, other DNA sequences code for this CDR3. The V call is TRBV30, the J call TRBJ1-5; D is perhaps TRBD1 (5 bases). The CDR3 is made up of 13 amino acids. Per germline, CDR1 GTSNPN and CDR2 SVGIG (reference sequence). Trimming stripped 0 bases from V and 2 bases from J, with 5 bases between. CDR3 in amino acids: CAWSVQGNQPQHF. The CDR3 nucleotides read TGTGCCTGGAGTGTACAGGGCAATCAGCCCCAGCATTTT.

The V gene is TRBV9, the J gene TRBJ1-1; D remains ambiguous. The CDR3 length is 18 residues. Trimming took off 0 bases at V and 1 base at J, with 19 bases between the two ends. Per the germline V gene, CDR1 is SGDLS and CDR2 is YYNGEE. Here the CDR3 reads CASSVDSRPAERNTEAFF. The CDR3 nucleotides are TGTGCCAGCAGCGTAGACAGTAGGCCAGCCGAAAGGAACACTGAAGCTTTCTTT.

The chain links TRBV19 to TRBJ1-5; 7 nucleotides match TRBD1. Germline loops: CDR1 LNHDA, CDR2 SQIVND (reference sequence). J was trimmed by 4 bases and V by 5 bases; bases with no gene match: 8. CDR3 length equals 15 residues. The CDR3 DNA reads TGTGCCAGTAGTTCCCGGGACAGTGTTAATCAGCCCCAGCATTTT. It is translated as CASSSRDSVNQPQHF.

This clone was detected a few times. The rearrangement uses TRBV12-5 and TRBJ2-7; 10 positions agree with TRBD1. The V gene's germline CDR1 is LGHNT and CDR2 FRNRAP. The CDR3 is 20 amino acids. With 1 base clipped from V and 3 bases from J, the junction kept 18 bases outside the gene matches. CDR3 region: CASGLAGQGSKGSKDYEQYF. The CDR3 nucleotides are TGTGCTAGTGGTTTGGCGGGACAGGGGTCGAAAGGATCGAAGGACTACGAGCAGTACTTC.

The gene calls are TRBV6-4 and TRBJ2-7, with 8 positions matching TRBD1. In germline, CDR1 is MRHNA, CDR2 SNTAGT. V shed 6 bases, J shed 2 bases, and the junction held 6 bases outside the gene matches. This CDR3 is 14 amino acids long. This chain's CDR3 is CASRARQGTYEQYF. CDR3 DNA: TGTGCCAGCAGAGCCAGACAGGGGACCTACGAGCAGTACTTC.

The rearrangement joins TRBV7-6 to TRBJ2-2; possible D gene TRBD1, 6 bases. This CDR3 region has 13 residues. Trimming stripped 1 base from V and 7 bases from J, with 7 bases between. Germline V gene lookup returns CDR1 SGHVS and CDR2 FNYEAQ. CDR3 sequence (DNA): TGTGCCAGCAGCTTAGAAGGGGGCGGGGAGCTGTTTTTT. Protein sequence: CASSLEGGGELFF.